This T cell receptor (beta chain) was sequenced during a study of T cell repertoires and HLA-DP antigens (dated by TCRdb to 2016 to 2019). With respect to the entire study: Using HeLa cells transduced to present allogeneic HLA-DP, the study set up an in vitro model of CD4+ T cell alloreactivity. The three donors, two male and one female, ranged from the 18-to-29 to the 60-to-69 age band. On average, approximately 0.2 ug of DNA went in for sorted CD137+CD4+ samples, versus 1,200 ng for pre-culture CD4+ samples. The two alloantigens modelled structurally similar versus dissimilar alloantigens, differing from self at one and approximately eleven peptide-binding groove amino acids, respectively.

Magnetic bead negative selection was used to isolate untouched CD4+ T cells from Ficoll-separated PBMC, with purity averaging about 98%. Using magnetic beads, untouched CD4+ T cells were isolated from Ficoll-separated PBMC at about 97.7% purity, with only negligible CD8+ contamination. Peripheral blood mononuclear cells came from the buffy coats of a few healthy blood donors, who served as the study's donors. CMV seronegative status was shared by all three donors. The DNeasy Blood & Tissue Kit was used for extraction of genomic DNA. Genomic DNA from sorted CD137+CD4+ cells and from pre-culture CD4+ baseline samples of each subject was subjected to TCRB sequencing. In the case of this clone: No antigen is known for it. An end of the junction does not agree with germline; a read error may underlie this.

Results the study describes overall, beyond this receptor: Limitations were identified as the inclusion of only a few donors, the use of a non-physiological HeLa antigen-presenting system, and the use of total CD4+ responder cells. Sorted CD137+ cells showed similar clonality against both alloantigens, at 0.35 to 0.4, which was much higher than the roughly 0.041 seen in pre-culture samples. Separate analysis of naive and memory CD4+ repertoires was not performed. Clones undetected before culture had an average cumulative frequency of approximately 37% against one allele and roughly 50% against the other.

The cysteine opens and the phenylalanine closes a CDR3 of 16 amino acids. Only the CDR3 DNA stays, 48 bases, in frame from base 1. Looking up the germline V gene (reference sequence) yields CDR1 LNHNV and CDR2 YYDKDF. The immunoSEQ multiplex PCR, with forward primers for 54 TRBV segments and reverse primers for 13 TRBJ segments, was used to amplify TCRB CDR3 regions. Pre-culture CD4+ samples were sequenced at deep resolution, targeting some 200,000 T cell genomes. Sequencing of amplicons was performed on an Illumina HiSeq System, and 87 bp reads covering the CDR3 were generated. The authors' analysis ran thus. Correction for PCR and sequencing errors was applied to reads, and CDR3 regions were defined through alignment to IMGT reference sequences. Synthetic template pools were used to estimate counts of templates and unique rearrangements. Clonality was computed as 1 minus Pielou's evenness. Richness was estimated with the Daley-Smith estimator. Repertoire overlap was measured with Morisita's index. Clones present in cultured samples but not detected in the pre-culture repertoire of the same donor were defined as low-abundance clones. The table comes from immuneACCESS by way of TCRdb, which keeps in-frame sequences with V and J called. Part of the clones is missing from these tables; in studies checked, under half for an unresolved V gene and the rest for unknown reasons. V and J calls and clone size follow that table, whereas D and trimming were derived from the DNA. The table for this sample lists some 110,000 clones; nearly 95% of them were counted only once. About 0.3% of the sample is held by the ten biggest clonotypes.

This receptor was obtained from a woman aged 18-35 years in good health and CMV-seronegative. The sequence joins TRBV15 to TRBJ2-6; no D gene is confidently identified. The sequenced sample consisted of CD4+ T cells from PBMCs. CDR3 reads: CTTSREKASGANVLTF. The nucleotide sequence is TGTACCACCAGCAGAGAAAAAGCTTCTGGGGCCAACGTCCTGACTTTC.